What follows is one TCR beta chain and its context. This record comes from a study of T cell repertoires in cytomegalovirus infection. TCRdb itself ran the reads through MiXCR, one entry per CDR3 protein. The sample shows 400,000 or so distinct CDR3 sequences, about a third of them seen only once. Specimen: PBMCs. The TCR originated in a human donor in good health (CMV status not recorded). Some clones in this sample may be carry-over from other donors' samples.

The CDR3 region is CASSQRGLESYEQYF. The CDR3 coding sequence is TGTGCCAGCAGCCAGCGGGGACTAGAATCCTACGAGCAGTACTTC. This chain links TRBV5-4 with TRBJ2-7; 8 bases agree with TRBD2. The ends lost 4 bases at V and 1 base at J; junction bases unmatched: 7. The CDR3 loop spans 15 amino acids. Germline V gives CDR1 SGHNT, CDR2 YYREEE (reference sequence).